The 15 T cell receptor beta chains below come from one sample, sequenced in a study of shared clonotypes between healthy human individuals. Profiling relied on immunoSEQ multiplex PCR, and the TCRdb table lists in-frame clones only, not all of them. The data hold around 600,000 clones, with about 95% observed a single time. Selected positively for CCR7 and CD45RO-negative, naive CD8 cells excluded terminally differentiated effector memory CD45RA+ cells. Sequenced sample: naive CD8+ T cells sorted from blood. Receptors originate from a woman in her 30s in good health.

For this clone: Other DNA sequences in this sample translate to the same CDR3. The CDR3 loop is CASSLAHEQYF. The CDR3 DNA sequence: TGTGCCAGCAGCTTAGCCCACGAGCAGTACTTC. V is TRBV11-2 and J is TRBJ2-7; D remains ambiguous. The CDR3 is 11 residues long. V was shortened by 1 base and J by 5 bases, with 3 bases between the two germline ends. The germline V gene encodes CDR1 SGHAT and CDR2 FQNNGV.

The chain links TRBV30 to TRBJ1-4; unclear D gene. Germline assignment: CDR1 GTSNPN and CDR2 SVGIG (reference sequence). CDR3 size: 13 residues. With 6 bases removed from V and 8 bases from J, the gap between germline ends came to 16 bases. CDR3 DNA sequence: TGTGCCTGTCGCGTACCGGCCCAAGAAAAACTGTTTTTT. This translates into CACRVPAQEKLFF.

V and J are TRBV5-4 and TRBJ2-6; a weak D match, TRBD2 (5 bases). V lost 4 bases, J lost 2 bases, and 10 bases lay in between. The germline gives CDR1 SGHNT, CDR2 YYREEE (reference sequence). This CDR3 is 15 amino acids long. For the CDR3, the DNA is TGTGCCAGCAGCCTGAGGGTTACTGGGGCCAACGTCCTGACTTTC. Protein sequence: CASSLRVTGANVLTF.

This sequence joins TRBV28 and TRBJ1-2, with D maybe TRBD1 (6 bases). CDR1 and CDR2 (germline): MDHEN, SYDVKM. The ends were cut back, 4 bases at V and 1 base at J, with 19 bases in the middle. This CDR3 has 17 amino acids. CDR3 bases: TGTGCCAGCAGTTCGCCCAGTGAGGGACACTTTAACTATGGCTACACCTTC. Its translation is CASSSPSEGHFNYGYTF.

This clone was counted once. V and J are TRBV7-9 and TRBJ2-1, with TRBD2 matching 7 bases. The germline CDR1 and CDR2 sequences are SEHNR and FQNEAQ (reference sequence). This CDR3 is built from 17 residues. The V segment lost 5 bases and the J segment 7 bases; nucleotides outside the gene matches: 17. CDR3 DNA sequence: TGTGCCAGCAGCCCACCCACTTTAGGGGAGGGCAATAATGAGCAGTTCTTC. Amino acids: CASSPPTLGEGNNEQFF.

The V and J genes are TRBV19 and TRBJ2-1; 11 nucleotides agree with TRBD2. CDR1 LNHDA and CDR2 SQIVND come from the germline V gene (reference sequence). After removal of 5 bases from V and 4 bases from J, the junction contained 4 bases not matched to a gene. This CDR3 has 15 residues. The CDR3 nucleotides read TGTGCCAGTAGTGTAGCGGGAGGGATTTACAATGAGCAGTTCTTC. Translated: CASSVAGGIYNEQFF.

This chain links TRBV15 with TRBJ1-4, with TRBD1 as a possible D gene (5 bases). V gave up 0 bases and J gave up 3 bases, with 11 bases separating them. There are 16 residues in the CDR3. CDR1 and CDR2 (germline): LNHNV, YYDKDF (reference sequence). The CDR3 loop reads CATSRDRGGANEKLFF. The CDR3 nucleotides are TGTGCCACCAGCAGAGATCGTGGGGGGGCTAATGAAAAACTGTTTTTT.

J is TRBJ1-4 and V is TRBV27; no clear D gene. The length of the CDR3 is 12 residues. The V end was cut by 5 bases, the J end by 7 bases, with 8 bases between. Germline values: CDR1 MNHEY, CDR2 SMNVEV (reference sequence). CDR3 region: CASSAGGEKLFF. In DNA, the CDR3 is TGTGCCAGCAGTGCTGGAGGTGAAAAACTGTTTTTT. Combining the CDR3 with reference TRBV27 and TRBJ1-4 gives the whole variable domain EAQVTQNPRYLITVTGKKLTVTCSQNMNHEYMSWYRQDPGLGLRQIYYSMNVEVTDKGDVPEGYKVSRKEKRNFPLILESPSPNQTSLYFCASSAGGEKLFFGSGTQLSVL.

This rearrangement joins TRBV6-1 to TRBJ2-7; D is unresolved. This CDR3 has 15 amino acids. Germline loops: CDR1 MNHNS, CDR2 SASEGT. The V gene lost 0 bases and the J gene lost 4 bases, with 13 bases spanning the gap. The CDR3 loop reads CASSEAVKGSYEQYF. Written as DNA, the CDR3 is TGTGCCAGCAGTGAAGCGGTGAAGGGATCGTACGAGCAGTACTTC.

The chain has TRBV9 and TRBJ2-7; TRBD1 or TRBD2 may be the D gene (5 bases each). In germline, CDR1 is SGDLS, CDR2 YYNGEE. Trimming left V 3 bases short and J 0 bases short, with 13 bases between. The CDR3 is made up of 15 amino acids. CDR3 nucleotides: TGTGCCAGCAGCGCCGGGACGCGAACCTCCTACGAGCAGTACTTC. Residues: CASSAGTRTSYEQYF.

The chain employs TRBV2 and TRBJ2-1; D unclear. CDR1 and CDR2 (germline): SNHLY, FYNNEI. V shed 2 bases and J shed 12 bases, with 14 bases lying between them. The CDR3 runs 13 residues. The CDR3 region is CASSETWESVQFF. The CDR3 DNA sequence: TGTGCCAGCAGTGAAACCTGGGAATCAGTGCAGTTCTTC.

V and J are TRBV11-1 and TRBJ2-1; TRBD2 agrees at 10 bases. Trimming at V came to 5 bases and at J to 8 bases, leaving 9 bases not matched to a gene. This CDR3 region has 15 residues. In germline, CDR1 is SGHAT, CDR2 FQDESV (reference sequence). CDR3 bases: TGTGCCAGCAGCCCCCCGTCTAGCGGGAGTCATGAGCAGTTCTTC. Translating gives CASSPPSSGSHEQFF. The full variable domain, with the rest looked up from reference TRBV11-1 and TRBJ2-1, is EAEVAQSPRYKITEKSQAVAFWCDPISGHATLYWYRQILGQGPELLVQFQDESVVDDSQLPKDRFSAERLKGVDSTLKIQPAELGDSAMYLCASSPPSSGSHEQFFGPGTRLTVL.

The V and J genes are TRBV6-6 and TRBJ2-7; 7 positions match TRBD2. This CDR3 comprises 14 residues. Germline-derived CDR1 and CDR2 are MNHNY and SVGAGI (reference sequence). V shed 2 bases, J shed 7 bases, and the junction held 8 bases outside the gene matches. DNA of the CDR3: TGTGCCAGCAGTTACGTGGGAGGGCCGGGTGAGCAGTACTTC. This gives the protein CASSYVGGPGEQYF.

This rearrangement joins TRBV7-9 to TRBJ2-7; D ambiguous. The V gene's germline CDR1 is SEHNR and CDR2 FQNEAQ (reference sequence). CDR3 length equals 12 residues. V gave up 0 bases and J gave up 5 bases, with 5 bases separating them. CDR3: CASSLAKNEQYF. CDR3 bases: TGTGCCAGCAGCTTAGCAAAGAACGAGCAGTACTTC.

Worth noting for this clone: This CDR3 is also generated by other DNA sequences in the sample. The CDR3 nucleotides are TGTGCCAGCAGCTTAGTAGGTGAGCAGTTCTTC. It yields the protein CASSLVGEQFF. The V and J genes are TRBV7-9 and TRBJ2-1; D call uncertain. Germline V gene sequence: CDR1 SEHNR, CDR2 FQNEAQ (reference sequence). The CDR3 is 11 amino acids. The V end was cut by 1 base, the J end by 9 bases, with 4 bases between.